The present entry profiles one T cell receptor (beta chain) with its context. The antigen this receptor binds is unknown. Base qualities are not at hand, and no much larger clone is one base apart. This specimen comes from a study of T-cell memory formation after mild COVID-19 (TCRdb year 2021). In the study overall: Most TCR sequence clusters were specific to one of the two donors. Two young, previously healthy adult volunteers made up the cohort, one male and one female. Longitudinal TCRalpha and TCRbeta repertoire sequencing tracked T-cell clones expanding and contracting after mild COVID-19 in a couple of donors. Paper-wide results and their limitations: Contracting CD4+ clones turned up mainly in the CM and EM memory subsets, whereas EMRA was where CD8+ clones were enriched. Only a couple of mild cases were covered by the study, and larger cohorts that include severe cases with pre-infection samples were considered necessary. SARS-CoV-2 specificity was not confirmed for the second-wave clones peaking on day 37. From day 15 to 85, contracting clones showed balanced CD4/CD8 phenotypes, whereas a second wave of clones that expanded from day 15 to 37 leaned towards CD4+. Some responding clones were detected in pre-infection memory, which suggested that pre-existing cross-reactive memory T cells had joined the SARS-CoV-2 response.

PBMCs were isolated by Ficoll-Paque density gradient centrifugation. Instrument on record: Illumina NovaSeq 6000. cDNA libraries for TCRalpha and TCRbeta were prepared by 5'RACE using constant-segment primers, with sample barcodes and unique molecular identifiers added. RNA was extracted from every sample with Trizol reagent. Amplification of the libraries took two PCR steps, and the second step added a second sample barcode plus Illumina TruSeq adapters. Sequencing of libraries was performed on an Illumina NovaSeq with 2 x 150 bp paired-end reads. For the original study's pipeline: With migec v1.2.7, reads were demultiplexed and then collapsed into UMI-guided consensus sequences. Using mixcr v2.1.11, UMI consensuses were aligned to TRA and TRB V and J templates and then assembled into clonotypes. Expanded or contracted clonotypes were those called significant by both edgeR and NoisET, with noise models trained on biological replicates. For edgeR calls, the cutoffs were a false discovery rate-adjusted p below 0.01 and a log2 fold-change threshold of 1. As an exploratory analysis of dynamics, PCA with hierarchical clustering was applied to max-normalized trajectories of the 1000 most abundant clonotypes. The CD4 or CD8 phenotype of responding clones was assigned using the separately sequenced CD4+ and CD8+ repertoires. The public sequencing data were trimmed at Q25 with fastp and processed into clonotypes with MiXCR by TCRdb, which kept only in-frame beta chains. Rows merge per CDR3 protein into single entries with the most common DNA and genes. V and J calls and clone size were set by TCRdb, not the authors. The table for this sample lists about 470,000 distinct CDR3 sequences; roughly 25% of them were counted only once. The ten largest clones add up to about an eighth of the sample.

The CDR3 numbers 13 residues from cysteine through phenylalanine. The retained sequence is limited to the CDR3, 39 bases, with the frame set at the first base. V lost 7 bases and J lost 10 bases; the stretch between them is 17 bases long. This chain joins TRBV12-3 or TRBV12-4 to TRBJ2-1; the D assignment is uncertain and may be TRBD1 or TRBD2, with 5 bases supporting each. The specimen was PBMCs or a T cell subset sorted from them (not recorded which). This TCR derives from an adult woman who had mild COVID-19 (a few samples of this study predate the infection). The sample titles of this study are shuffled in the database, so cell type and time point are left out; the donor was told from shared clones. The CDR3 has the sequence CASTGTQTQEQFF. DNA sequence: TGTGCCAGCACCGGGACCCAGACTCAGGAGCAGTTCTTC.